The sequence of this TCR beta chain was determined in a study of cytomegalovirus exposure and HLA in healthy donors. Researchers ran the PCR with 60 Vbeta and 13 Jbeta primers. Produced via immunoSEQ multiplex PCR; TCRdb's table is partial and in-frame only. This sample has over 150,000 clones, with 65% to 85% found just once. The sample was PBMCs. This receptor was obtained from a young man in good health and CMV-seronegative.

The CDR3 DNA sequence: TGTGCCAGCAGCTTTCCTCCGCAGCCCCAGCATTTT. This encodes CASSFPPQPQHF. This chain connects TRBV7-2 to TRBJ1-5; D ambiguous. V lost 3 bases, J lost 7 bases, and 7 bases lay in between. This CDR3 spans 12 amino acids. Germline-derived CDR1 and CDR2 are SGHTA and FQGNSA.